This is a list of T cell receptor beta chains from one sample in a study of cytomegalovirus exposure and HLA in healthy donors. Sequencing was performed with immunoSEQ multiplex PCR; in TCRdb, only in-frame clones are kept and a portion is missing. The sample yields approximately 190,000 clones, about nine tenths seen once. Sequencing was carried out using PBMCs. Receptors originate from a boy aged 2 to 9 in good health and CMV-seronegative. Each CDR3 is given with its conserved first and last residue. The D gene is left open where the match is weak. Clone sizes are given selectively: once, few, many, or a class where the clone is expanded.

d_call j_call v_call cdr3_length clone_size cdr3_aa cdr3_nt
. TRBJ1-4 TRBV19 17 . CASSIYRAAKGNEKLFF TGTGCCAGTAGTATATATCGGGCGGCCAAGGGGAATGAAAAACTGTTTTTT
TRBD2 TRBJ2-1 TRBV27 16 . CASSLWGSGGYNEQFF TGTGCCAGCAGTTTATGGGGTAGCGGGGGTTACAATGAGCAGTTCTTC
. TRBJ2-7 TRBV11-2 15 . CASSGRGGPFYEQYF TGTGCCAGCAGCGGCAGAGGAGGCCCCTTTTACGAGCAGTACTTC
. TRBJ2-7 TRBV5-6 16 once CASSPGSLSGYYEQYF TGTGCCAGCAGCCCGGGATCGCTTTCGGGTTACTACGAGCAGTACTTC
TRBD2 TRBJ2-3 TRBV6-1 15 . CASSRERGDTDTQYF TGTGCCAGCAGTCGGGAGCGGGGGGACACAGATACGCAGTATTTT
TRBD1 TRBJ2-3 TRBV14 16 . CASSQWAAGGRDTQYF TGTGCCAGCAGCCAGTGGGCCGCAGGGGGTCGAGATACGCAGTATTTT
. TRBJ2-1 TRBV11-2 17 . CASSPTILTGTYNEQFF TGTGCCAGCAGCCCCACCATACTGACTGGAACCTACAATGAGCAGTTCTTC
. TRBJ2-2 TRBV6-6 15 . CASFLHTSNTGELFF TGTGCCAGCTTCTTACACACCTCGAACACCGGGGAGCTGTTTTTT
TRBD1 TRBJ2-7 TRBV5-1 15 . CASSFITGGTGEQYF TGCGCCAGCAGCTTCATAACAGGGGGGACGGGTGAGCAGTACTTC
. TRBJ2-7 TRBV29-1 13 . CSVGLLYSYEQYF TGCAGCGTAGGACTCCTTTACTCCTACGAGCAGTACTTC
TRBD1 TRBJ1-3 TRBV9 18 . CASSAPNTGGVSGNTIYF TGTGCCAGCAGCGCCCCAAATACAGGGGGCGTCTCTGGAAACACCATATATTTT
. TRBJ2-3 TRBV7-6 16 . CASNVVPDGHTDTQYF TGTGCCAGCAACGTCGTGCCGGATGGGCACACAGATACGCAGTATTTT
TRBD1 TRBJ1-1 TRBV5-1 15 . CASSSTGAVGTEAFF TGCGCCAGCAGCTCTACAGGGGCGGTAGGAACTGAAGCTTTCTTT
TRBD2 TRBJ2-1 TRBV7-9 15 few CASSLVGTSWNEQFF TGTGCCAGCAGCTTGGTGGGGACTAGCTGGAATGAGCAGTTCTTC
. TRBJ2-2 TRBV6-1 14 . CASSLSPTAGELFF TGTGCCAGCAGTCTTAGCCCGACAGCGGGGGAGCTGTTTTTT
. TRBJ1-1 TRBV28 13 . CASSFGGDTEAFF TGTGCCAGCAGTTTCGGGGGGGACACTGAAGCTTTCTTT
. TRBJ2-1 TRBV5-1 13 . CASSSGLSNEQFF TGCGCCAGCAGCTCGGGACTTTCCAATGAGCAGTTCTTC
. TRBJ2-1 TRBV19 16 . CASSTPGLVRYNEQFF TGTGCCAGTAGTACGCCGGGACTCGTACGCTACAATGAGCAGTTCTTC
. TRBJ1-2 TRBV21-1 15 once CASSNLKQGARGYTF TGTGCCAGCAGCAACCTTAAACAGGGGGCGCGGGGCTACACCTTC
TRBD1 TRBJ2-3 TRBV28 14 . CASRRTGGTDTQYF TGTGCCAGCAGACGGACAGGAGGCACAGATACGCAGTATTTT
. TRBJ1-1 TRBV7-9 12 . CASSGGNTEAFF TGTGCCAGCAGCGGAGGGAACACTGAAGCTTTCTTT
. TRBJ2-2 TRBV18 13 . CASSPDYTGELFF TGTGCCAGCTCACCTGACTACACCGGGGAGCTGTTTTTT
TRBD1 TRBJ1-3 TRBV7-2 14 . CASSYTGGGNTIYF TGTGCCAGCAGCTATACAGGGGGGGGAAACACCATATATTTT
TRBD1 TRBJ1-1 TRBV19 15 . CASSTTGTENTEAFF TGTGCCAGTAGCACTACCGGGACAGAGAACACTGAAGCTTTCTTT
. TRBJ2-7 TRBV19 13 few CASSLTGIYEQYF TGTGCCAGTAGTCTAACAGGGATCTACGAGCAGTACTTC
. TRBJ1-5 TRBV6-5 15 few CASSPQGALHQPQHF TGTGCCAGCAGTCCACAGGGCGCCCTACATCAGCCCCAGCATTTT
TRBD1 TRBJ2-7 TRBV29-1 14 . CSGLGQGGSYEQYF TGCAGCGGACTAGGACAGGGCGGGTCCTACGAGCAGTACTTC
. TRBJ1-2 TRBV6-1 15 . CASSVSRGTPHGYTF TGTGCCAGCAGTGTCAGCCGCGGGACCCCCCATGGCTACACCTTC
TRBD2 TRBJ2-5 TRBV11-2 19 . CASSHYERGPKDGWETQYF TGTGCCAGCAGCCACTACGAGCGGGGGCCCAAAGATGGTTGGGAGACCCAGTACTTC
. TRBJ2-7 TRBV5-4 13 . CASSGPPFVEQYF TGTGCCAGCAGCGGTCCGCCATTTGTCGAGCAGTACTTC
. TRBJ2-1 TRBV6-5 15 . CASSRDIGSYNEQFF TGTGCCAGCAGCCGGGACATAGGCTCCTACAATGAGCAGTTCTTC
. TRBJ1-1 TRBV9 14 . CASSPPSLGQEAFF TGTGCCAGCAGCCCCCCTTCCCTCGGACAGGAAGCTTTCTTT
TRBD1 TRBJ2-7 TRBV5-1 16 . CASSFEGTGGDYEQYF TGCGCCAGCAGCTTCGAGGGGACAGGGGGCGACTACGAGCAGTACTTC
TRBD2 TRBJ2-2 TRBV19 16 . CASSRSSGRRAGELFF TGTGCCAGTAGTCGTTCTAGCGGGAGGCGCGCCGGGGAGCTGTTTTTT
TRBD2 TRBJ2-1 TRBV18 13 . CASSPGTSNEQFF TGTGCCAGCTCACCCGGGACTAGCAATGAGCAGTTCTTC
. TRBJ2-7 TRBV6-5 15 few CASSLVAEPFHEQYF TGTGCCAGCAGTTTAGTAGCGGAACCCTTCCACGAGCAGTACTTC
TRBD2 TRBJ2-5 TRBV9 16 . CASSNFPLAGEETQYF TGTGCCAGCAGCAACTTCCCCTTAGCGGGGGAAGAGACCCAGTACTTC
TRBD2 TRBJ2-5 TRBV5-1 15 . CASSLVGTRQETQYF TGCGCCAGCAGCTTGGTTGGGACTAGACAAGAGACCCAGTACTTC
TRBD2 TRBJ2-1 TRBV7-9 16 . CASSFWGGRSYNEQFF TGTGCCAGCAGCTTCTGGGGGGGGAGGTCCTACAATGAGCAGTTCTTC
. TRBJ2-1 TRBV11-2 13 . CASSFVTVNEQFF TGTGCCAGCAGCTTCGTGACAGTCAATGAGCAGTTCTTC